The source of this T cell receptor beta chain is a study of shared clonotypes between healthy human individuals. Study observations and caveats: Shared clonotypes across all four donors exceeded non-shared ones in generation probability. Having only a few donors restricted how much genetic and exposure-history diversity was captured. Inspection by rarefaction showed sorted-subset sequencing to be incomplete despite large depth.

The data were produced by immunoSEQ multiplex PCR, yet TCRdb's version contains in-frame clones alone and is incomplete. The data show roughly 2.5 million clones, with around 90% seen just once and around 0.14% held by the top ten. As to this clone: Antigen specificity is unknown.

CDR1 and CDR2 (germline): LNHDA, SQIVND (reference sequence). The CDR3 has 16 amino acids. Losses at the gene ends were 7 bases for V and 4 bases for J; bases not matched to a gene: 10. It was into CD45RA+ naive and CD45RA-negative memory subsets that the CD4+ cells were split. This receptor was identified in a man aged 18 to 30 in good health. V and J are TRBV19 and TRBJ2-2; TRBD1 matches at 9 bases. The sample was naive CD4+ T cells sorted from blood. Subset noted: CD45RA+ positively selected. Here the CDR3 DNA reads TGTGCCAGTACCACACAGGGGGCAGAGGGCACCGGGGAGCTGTTTTTT. Its protein product is CASTTQGAEGTGELFF.